The following is a T cell receptor beta chain sequence with its context. These data originate in a study of blood T cell repertoires in COVID-19. Repertoires were generated with immunoSEQ multiplex PCR, while TCRdb's copy carries only in-frame clones and drops some. The sample lists roughly 400,000 clones; 85% to 90% were seen once. Germline V gives CDR1 MNHEY, CDR2 SMNVEV (reference sequence). V lost 7 bases, J lost 3 bases, and 9 bases stayed unmatched. CDR3 length: 16 residues. The sample comprised PBMCs or T cells enriched from blood (not recorded which). The clonotype originates from a man aged 30 to 45 who had recovered from COVID-19. The V and J genes are TRBV27 and TRBJ1-4, with 9 bases lining up with TRBD1. This CDR3 is CASTYTGGIANEKLFF. The DNA of the CDR3 is TGTGCCAGCACTTATACAGGGGGCATAGCTAATGAAAAACTGTTTTTT.